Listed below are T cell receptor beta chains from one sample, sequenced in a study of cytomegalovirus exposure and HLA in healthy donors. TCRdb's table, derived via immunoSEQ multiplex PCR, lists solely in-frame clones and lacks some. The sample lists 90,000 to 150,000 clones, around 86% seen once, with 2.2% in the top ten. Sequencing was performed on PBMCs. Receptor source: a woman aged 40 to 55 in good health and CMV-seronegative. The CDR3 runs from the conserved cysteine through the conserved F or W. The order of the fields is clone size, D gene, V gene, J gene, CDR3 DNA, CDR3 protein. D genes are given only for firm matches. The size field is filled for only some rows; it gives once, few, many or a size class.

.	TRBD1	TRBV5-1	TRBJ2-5	TGCGCCAGCAGCACGGGACAGGGCCAAGAGACCCAGTACTTC	CASSTGQGQETQYF
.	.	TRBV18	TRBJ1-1	TGTGCCAGCTCACCACCAGGCAGGCCGAACACTGAAGCTTTCTTT	CASSPPGRPNTEAFF
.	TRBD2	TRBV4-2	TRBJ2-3	TGTGCCAGCAGCCAAGTTGCAAGCGGGGATACAGATACGCAGTATTTT	CASSQVASGDTDTQYF
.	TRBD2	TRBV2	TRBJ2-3	TGTGCCAGCAGTGAATGGGGACTAGCGACGAGGGGAGGCACGGGCACAGATACGCAGTATTTT	CASSEWGLATRGGTGTDTQYF
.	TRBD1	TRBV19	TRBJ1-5	TGTGCCAGTAGTATTGTTCTGGGACAGGGTCCAAATCAGCCCCAGCATTTT	CASSIVLGQGPNQPQHF
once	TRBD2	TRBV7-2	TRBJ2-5	TGTGCCAGCAGCTTAGCACTAGCGGGAGGCATGCAGACCCAGTACTTC	CASSLALAGGMQTQYF
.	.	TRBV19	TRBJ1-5	TGTGCCAGTAGTATAGTAGTGAATCAGCCCCAGCATTTT	CASSIVVNQPQHF
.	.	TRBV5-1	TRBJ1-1	TGCGCCAGCAGCTGGGCAGGGATGAACACTGAAGCTTTCTTT	CASSWAGMNTEAFF
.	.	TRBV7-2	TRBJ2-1	TGTGCCAGCAGCTTTCCCGACAGAGGTGAGCAGTTCTTC	CASSFPDRGEQFF
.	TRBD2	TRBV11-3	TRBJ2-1	TGTGCCAGCAGCCCGGGACTAGCGGGGATCAATGAGCAGTTCTTC	CASSPGLAGINEQFF
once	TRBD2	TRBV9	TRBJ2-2	TGTGCCAGCAGCGAGGGAGCGGGGGGGCGGAAGAACACCGGGGAGCTGTTTTTT	CASSEGAGGRKNTGELFF
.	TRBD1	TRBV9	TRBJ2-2	TGTGCCAGCAGCGGGAGGGACAGGGGGAACACCGGGGAGCTGTTTTTT	CASSGRDRGNTGELFF
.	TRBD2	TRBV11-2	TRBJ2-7	TGTGCCAGCAGCTCCCCTTGGACTAGCGGGAACTACGAGCAGTACTTC	CASSSPWTSGNYEQYF
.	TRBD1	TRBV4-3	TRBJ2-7	TGCGCCAGCAGCCAGACAAGACAGGGGGACTACGAGCAGTACTTC	CASSQTRQGDYEQYF
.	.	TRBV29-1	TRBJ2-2	TGCAGCGGAGGACAGCCGAACACCGGGGAGCTGTTTTTT	CSGGQPNTGELFF
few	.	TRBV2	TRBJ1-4	TGTGCCAGCAGATCCCGGGACGGGGGTCGACTGTTTTTT	CASRSRDGGRLFF
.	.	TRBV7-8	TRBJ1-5	TGTGCCAGCAGCTCCGGACAGCAAAATCAGCCCCAGCATTTT	CASSSGQQNQPQHF
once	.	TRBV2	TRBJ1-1	TGTGCCAGCAGTGCCAGGATCATGGACACTGAAGCTTTCTTT	CASSARIMDTEAFF
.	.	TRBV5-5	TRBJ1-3	TGTGCCAGCAGCTTGGACTTTTCTGGAAACACCATATATTTT	CASSLDFSGNTIYF
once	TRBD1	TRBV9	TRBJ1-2	TGTGCCAGCAGCCCCGGACAGGAGTACTATGGCTACACCTTC	CASSPGQEYYGYTF
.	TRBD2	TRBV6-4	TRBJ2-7	TGTGCCAGCAGTGACCCGGGACTAGCCTCCTACGAGCAGTACTTC	CASSDPGLASYEQYF
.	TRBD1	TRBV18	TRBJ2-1	TGTGCCAGCTCACCGGGACAGGGGGCGCGAGGTGAGCAGTTCTTC	CASSPGQGARGEQFF
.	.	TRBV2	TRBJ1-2	TGTGCCAGCAGTGAACGGAGGGCCCCAGCATATGGCTACACCTTC	CASSERRAPAYGYTF
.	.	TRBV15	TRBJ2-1	TGTGCCACCAGAGGCCTAGCCTCCAAAGACAATGAGCAGTTCTTC	CATRGLASKDNEQFF
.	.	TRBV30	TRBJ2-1	TGTGCCTGGAGGGACAGAAGCAATGAGCAGTTCTTC	CAWRDRSNEQFF
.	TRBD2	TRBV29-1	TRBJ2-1	TGCAGCGTTTTCGCTAGAGGAGGACTAGCGGGGGGGCTTCTGAATGAGCAGTTCTTC	CSVFARGGLAGGLLNEQFF
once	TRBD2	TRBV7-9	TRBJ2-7	TGTGCCAGCAGCTTAGATCCGGGGGGGACTAGCGGGGGCTACGAGCAGTACTTC	CASSLDPGGTSGGYEQYF
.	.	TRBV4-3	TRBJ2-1	TGCGCCAGCAGCCAAGATGTCCCGGGGGGCGGTGAGCAGTTCTTC	CASSQDVPGGGEQFF
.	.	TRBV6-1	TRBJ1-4	TGTGCCAGCATTCGAAGTCGGGGAACTAATGAAAAACTGTTTTTT	CASIRSRGTNEKLFF
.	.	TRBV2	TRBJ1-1	TGTGCCAGCCCCTACCTCCCGGGGGTAGTCACTGAAGCTTTCTTT	CASPYLPGVVTEAFF
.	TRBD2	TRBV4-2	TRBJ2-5	TGTGCCAGCAGCCAAGAGGGAAGGGGACTAGCGGGGTTTCAAGAGACCCAGTACTTC	CASSQEGRGLAGFQETQYF
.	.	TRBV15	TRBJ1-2	TGTGCCACCAGCAGAGATTTGTGGGAGGGCGGCTACACCTTC	CATSRDLWEGGYTF
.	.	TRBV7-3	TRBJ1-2	TGTGCCAGCAGCTTAGCCGGGAACTATGGCTACACCTTC	CASSLAGNYGYTF
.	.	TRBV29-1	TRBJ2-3	TGCAGCGTTGAGGGGGGTACAGATACGCAGTATTTT	CSVEGGTDTQYF
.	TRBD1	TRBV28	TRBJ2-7	TGTGCCAGCGACTCACTCCGGGACAGGGAATACGAGCAGTACTTC	CASDSLRDREYEQYF
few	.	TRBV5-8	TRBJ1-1	TGTGCCAGCAGCTTGGACAGGTTGAACACTGAAGCTTTCTTT	CASSLDRLNTEAFF
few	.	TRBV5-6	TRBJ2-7	TGTGCCAGCAGCTTGGATCTAAAGGGGAAATTCCACGAGCAGTACTTC	CASSLDLKGKFHEQYF
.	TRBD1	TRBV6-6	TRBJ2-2	TGTGCCAGCAACCCAGAGGGGGCCCACACCGGGGAGCTGTTTTTT	CASNPEGAHTGELFF
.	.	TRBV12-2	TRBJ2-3	TGTGCAAGTCGCTGCCGGGGACTCACAGATACGCAGTATTTT	CASRCRGLTDTQYF
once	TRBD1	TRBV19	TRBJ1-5	TGTGCCAGTAGCGGGACAGGGAGTATCAATCAGCCCCAGCATTTT	CASSGTGSINQPQHF
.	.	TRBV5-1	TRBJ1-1	TGCGCCAGCAGCTTGGGGAGGCTCACTGAAGCTTTCTTT	CASSLGRLTEAFF
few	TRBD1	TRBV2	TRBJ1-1	TGTGCCGGGGGGGACAGGAGAGCGGATGAAGCTTTCTTT	CAGGDRRADEAFF
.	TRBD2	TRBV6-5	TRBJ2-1	TGTGCCAGCAGTTTTAGCGGGAAGGAGCAGTTCTTC	CASSFSGKEQFF
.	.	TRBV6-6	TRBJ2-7	TGTGCCAGCAGTTACGCTTACAGCTCCTACGAGCAGTACTTC	CASSYAYSSYEQYF
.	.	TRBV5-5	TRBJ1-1	TGTGCCAGCAGCTTGGGGGGGGTGAACACTGAAGCTTTCTTT	CASSLGGVNTEAFF
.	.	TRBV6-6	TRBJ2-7	TGTGCCAGCAGTTACGGGTCAGGGTCCACCTACGAGCAGTACTTC	CASSYGSGSTYEQYF
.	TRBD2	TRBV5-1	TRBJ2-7	TGCGCCAGCAGCCAAGCGGGAGGGCGGAACGAGCAGTACTTC	CASSQAGGRNEQYF
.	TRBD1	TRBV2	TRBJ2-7	TGTGCCAGCAGTGAAAGCAGGGGGCGAGGCGAGCAGTACTTC	CASSESRGRGEQYF
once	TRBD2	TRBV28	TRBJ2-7	TGTGCCAGCAGTTTAGCGGGAGGGGCCTACGAGCAGTACTTC	CASSLAGGAYEQYF
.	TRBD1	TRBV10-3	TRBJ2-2	TGTGCCAACCGGGACAGGGGCGTCTCCGGGGAGCTGTTTTTT	CANRDRGVSGELFF
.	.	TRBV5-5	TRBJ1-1	TGTGCCAGCAGCTTGGCCCCAGGATGGCCCACTGAAGCTTTCTTT	CASSLAPGWPTEAFF
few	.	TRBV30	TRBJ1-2	TGTGCCTGTGTACAGGGAAGCTATGGCTACACCTTC	CACVQGSYGYTF
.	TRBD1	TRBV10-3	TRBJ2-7	TGTGCCATCAGTGAGGCTGACAGGGCCCACGAGCAGTACTTC	CAISEADRAHEQYF
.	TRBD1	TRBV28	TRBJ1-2	TGTGCCAGCAGTCCCCCCGGGACAGGGAAAGGCTACACCTTC	CASSPPGTGKGYTF
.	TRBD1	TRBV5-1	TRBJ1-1	TGCGCCAGCAGCATAAGAGGGACAGGGACCGGGAACACTGAAGCTTTCTTT	CASSIRGTGTGNTEAFF
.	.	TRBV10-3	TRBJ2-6	TGTGCCATCAGTGAATCAGGGACTGGGGCCAACGTCCTGACTTTC	CAISESGTGANVLTF
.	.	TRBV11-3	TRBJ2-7	TGTGCCAGCAGCGAATCGGGTTCGGAGCAGTACTTC	CASSESGSEQYF
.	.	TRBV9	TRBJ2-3	TGTGCCAGCAGCCCTTGGGACTCCAGCACAGATACGCAGTATTTT	CASSPWDSSTDTQYF
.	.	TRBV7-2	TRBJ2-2	TGTGCCAGCAGCCCCGGGGCCGGGGAGCTGTTTTTT	CASSPGAGELFF